This entry is about one T cell receptor (beta chain). The entry originates in a study of Ad26.COV2.S vaccination and SARS-CoV-2 variants. Treatment defined: some 20 received Ad26.COV2.S at low or high dose, single or two shots; roughly five received placebo; per-sample allocation not given. After the first vaccine or placebo injection, samples were drawn on day 63. CDR1 is LGHDT, CDR2 YNNKEL, per germline (reference sequence). Trimming removed 4 bases at V and 2 bases at J, with 12 bases between. This CDR3 is 14 amino acids long. Data came from immunoSEQ multiplex PCR; TCRdb stores just in-frame clones and leaves some out. In the table there are some 390,000 clones, approximately 86% of which are singletons.

The V gene is TRBV3-1 (or the pseudogene TRBV3-2), the J gene TRBJ2-7, with D maybe TRBD1 (5 bases). The sequencing used peripheral blood, collected in a trial of Ad26.COV2.S vaccine versus placebo. The TCR comes from a person between 18 and 60 years old who received the Ad26.COV2.S COVID-19 vaccine or a placebo. The CDR3 sequence: CASSLLGPAYEQYF. The CDR3, as DNA: TGTGCCAGCAGCCTTTTGGGGCCAGCCTACGAGCAGTACTTC.